This passage covers 24 T cell receptor beta chains from one sample sequenced in a study of control samples from healthy donors and cancer patients. Sequencing used immunoSEQ multiplex PCR; TCRdb keeps in-frame clones, though not all of them. The profile shows almost 90,000 clones, approximately 87% of them singletons. The sample was blood. Receptors originate from a woman in her forties in good health.

This clone was detected only once. V and J are TRBV30 and TRBJ2-3; D uncertain. Germline assignment: CDR1 GTSNPN and CDR2 SVGIG (reference sequence). Trimming took 2 bases from V and 11 from J, leaving 11 bases between them. The CDR3 extends over 11 amino acids. CDR3 amino acids: CAWSPGPGQYF. CDR3 in DNA: TGTGCCTGGAGTCCGGGCCCGGGGCAGTATTTT.

This CDR3 is CASSSTDGGTEAFF. As DNA, the CDR3 is TGCGCCAGCAGCTCCACCGACGGGGGCACTGAAGCTTTCTTT. This chain uses TRBV4-3 with TRBJ1-1, with D perhaps TRBD1 (5 bases). CDR1 and CDR2 from the germline V gene are LGHNA and YSLEER. V dropped 5 bases and J dropped 4 bases, with 14 bases sitting between them. CDR3 size: 14 residues.

The chain carries TRBV6-2 or TRBV6-3 and TRBJ2-3; D gene unclear. V was cut by 4 bases and J by 3 bases, with 11 bases left in between. The CDR3 is made up of 14 amino acids. CDR1 is MNHEY and CDR2 is SVGEGT in the germline V gene. CDR3 DNA sequence: TGTGCCAGCAGTTCCCCCTGGGCAACAGATACGCAGTATTTT. Protein sequence: CASSSPWATDTQYF.

This clone was recorded only once. The chain couples TRBV3-1 (or the pseudogene TRBV3-2) to TRBJ1-6; TRBD1 agrees at 7 bases. J was trimmed by 3 bases and V by 2 bases; bases with no gene match: 1. The germline V gene has CDR1 LGHDT and CDR2 YNNKEL (reference sequence). The CDR3 runs 15 residues. In nucleotides, the CDR3 is TGTGCCAGCAGCCAATACAGGGGCTATAATTCACCCCTCCACTTT. This gives the protein CASSQYRGYNSPLHF.

The V call is TRBV30, the J call TRBJ1-2; D may be TRBD1 (6 bases). CDR1 is GTSNPN, CDR2 SVGIG, per germline (reference sequence). Trimming took off 5 bases at V and 4 bases at J, with 14 bases between the two ends. There are 13 residues in the CDR3. The CDR3 DNA sequence: TGTGCCTGGGCCCCGACAGGTATCTATGGCTACACCTTC. It translates to CAWAPTGIYGYTF.

V is TRBV5-1 and J is TRBJ2-5, with 15 bases identical to TRBD2. Germline V gene lookup returns CDR1 SGHRS and CDR2 YFSETQ. J was trimmed by 5 bases and V by 4 bases; bases with no gene match: 9. The length of the CDR3 is 17 residues. CDR3 sequence reads: CASSLLGLAGGQETQYF. The DNA of the CDR3 is TGCGCCAGCAGCCTCCTCGGACTAGCGGGGGGGCAGGAGACCCAGTACTTC. Complete variable domain (other parts from reference TRBV5-1 and TRBJ2-5): KAGVTQTPRYLIKTRGQQVTLSCSPISGHRSVSWYQQTPGQGLQFLFEYFSETQRNKGNFPGRFSGRQFSNSRSEMNVSTLELGDSALYLCASSLLGLAGGQETQYFGPGTRLLVL.

The V gene is TRBV7-3, the J gene TRBJ1-1; D not resolved. V was cut by 2 bases and J by 8 bases, with 12 bases left in between. The CDR3 length is 13 residues. Germline-derived CDR1 and CDR2 are SGHTA and FQGTGA. The chain's CDR3 is CASSLEIEAEAFF. DNA of the CDR3: TGTGCCAGCAGCTTAGAAATCGAGGCCGAAGCTTTCTTT.

The CDR3 bases are TGTGCCAGCAGCTCGGGACGAACAGATACGCAGTATTTT. This gives the protein CASSSGRTDTQYF. The chain links TRBV7-3 to TRBJ2-3; perhaps D is TRBD1 or TRBD2 (5 bases each). The V end lost 4 bases, the J end lost 3 bases, and 8 bases lay between the germline ends. Per germline, CDR1 SGHTA and CDR2 FQGTGA. CDR3 length: 13 amino acids.

The chain recombines TRBV5-6 with TRBJ1-2; TRBD1 agrees at 7 bases. Germline CDR1 is SGHDT and CDR2 is YYEEEE. This CDR3 has 14 amino acids. The junction had 8 bases not matched to a gene; V was cut back by 3 bases and J by 6 bases. CDR3 bases: TGTGCCAGCAGCTACTTCGACAGGGACAATGGCTACACCTTC. Its translation: CASSYFDRDNGYTF.

J is TRBJ1-6 and V is TRBV5-1, with 9 bases lining up with TRBD1. The CDR3 loop spans 14 amino acids. V was clipped by 5 bases and J by 8 bases; unmatched bases: 5. Germline-derived CDR1 and CDR2 are SGHRS and YFSETQ. The CDR3 sequence: CASRPGQGDSPLHF. DNA of the CDR3: TGCGCCAGCAGGCCGGGACAGGGAGATTCACCCCTCCACTTT.

This chain uses TRBV4-2 with TRBJ1-1; 8 bases align to TRBD1. This CDR3 is 15 amino acids long. CDR1 is LGHNA and CDR2 is YNFKEQ in the germline V gene. Trimming cost V 1 base and J 5 bases; bases outside gene matches: 6. The CDR3 DNA reads as TGTGCCAGCAGCCAAGTTGAGACAGGGGTTACTGAAGCTTTCTTT. This encodes CASSQVETGVTEAFF.

The V gene is TRBV5-1, the J gene TRBJ1-1, with D unclear. Germline V gene data show CDR1 as SGHRS and CDR2 as YFSETQ. The CDR3 is 14 residues long. V was shortened by 4 bases and J by 1 base, with 11 bases between the two germline ends. CDR3 residues: CASSPGPTNTEAFF. CDR3 coding DNA: TGCGCCAGCAGCCCAGGACCTACGAACACTGAAGCTTTCTTT.

The chain joins TRBV6-5 to TRBJ2-1; 9 bases agree with TRBD1. The CDR3 is 14 residues long. The J segment lost 2 bases and the V segment lost 11 bases, leaving 7 bases of the junction unmatched. From germline, CDR1 is MNHEY and CDR2 SVGAGI. CDR3 sequence (DNA): TGTGCCTCCGGCGGGACAGGGACCTACAATGAGCAGTTCTTC. Translated: CASGGTGTYNEQFF.

The rearrangement joins TRBV29-1 to TRBJ1-1; D is unclear. V was cut by 6 bases and J by 1 base, with 6 bases left in between. The CDR3 contains 11 residues. Germline CDR1 SQVTM, CDR2 ANQGSEA. The CDR3 coding sequence is TGCAGCGTGGAAAGGAACACTGAAGCTTTCTTT. Its protein is CSVERNTEAFF. Supplemented by reference TRBV29-1 and TRBJ1-1, the full variable domain reads SAVISQKPSRDICQRGTSLTIQCQVDSQVTMMFWYRQQPGQSLTLIATANQGSEATYESGFVIDKFPISRPNLTFSTLTVSNMSPEDSSIYLCSVERNTEAFFGQGTRLTVV.

CDR3 coding DNA: TGTGCCAGCAGCTTACTTGGGGTAGGCGAGCAGTACTTC. Translation: CASSLLGVGEQYF. The chain carries TRBV11-1 and TRBJ2-7, with D unclear. The CDR3 totals 13 residues. V was trimmed by 2 bases and J by 6 bases, leaving 11 bases between them. Germline CDR1 reads SGHAT; CDR2 reads FQDESV (reference sequence).

This chain joins TRBV25-1 and TRBJ1-5; 7 bases agree with TRBD1. Germline CDR1 is MGHDK and CDR2 is SYGVNS. The CDR3 has 16 amino acids. V was pared by 2 bases and J by 2 bases, with 6 bases of the junction left unmatched. CDR3 sequence reads: CASSEPHRGGNQPQHF. In nucleotides, the CDR3 is TGTGCCAGCAGTGAACCTCACAGGGGAGGCAATCAGCCCCAGCATTTT. Based on the CDR3 plus reference TRBV25-1 and TRBJ1-5, the full variable domain is EADIYQTPRYLVIGTGKKITLECSQTMGHDKMYWYQQDPGMELHLIHYSYGVNSTEKGDLSSESTVSRIRTEHFPLTLESARPSHTSQYLCASSEPHRGGNQPQHFGDGTRLSIL.

The chain combines TRBV5-6 with TRBJ1-1; 7 nucleotides align to TRBD1. Germline CDR1 is SGHDT and CDR2 is YYEEEE. V shed 2 bases, J shed 0 bases, and the junction held 10 bases outside the gene matches. CDR3 length: 17 amino acids. This CDR3 reads CASSLLSGTDMNTEAFF. The CDR3, as DNA: TGTGCCAGCAGCTTACTCTCCGGGACAGATATGAACACTGAAGCTTTCTTT.

This clone was detected only once. The chain is built from TRBV6-2 or TRBV6-3 and TRBJ2-1, with 10 bases identical to TRBD2. The germline CDR1 and CDR2 sequences are MNHEY and SVGEGT. Trimming took 0 bases from V and 7 from J; bases not matched to a gene: 9. The CDR3 is 17 residues long. The CDR3 sequence is CASSYSKLAGAQNEQFF. CDR3 DNA sequence: TGTGCCAGCAGTTACTCGAAGCTAGCGGGGGCCCAGAATGAGCAGTTCTTC.

This clone was observed a few times. The rearrangement joins TRBV9 to TRBJ2-3; tentative D call: TRBD2 (5 bases). V was pared by 0 bases and J by 0 bases, with 8 bases between. The CDR3 sequence is 15 residues long. Germline-derived CDR1 and CDR2 are SGDLS and YYNGEE. The CDR3 region has the DNA TGTGCCAGCAGCGTAGGGGGAGATAGCACAGATACGCAGTATTTT. It is translated as CASSVGGDSTDTQYF. Full variable domain (rest looked up from reference TRBV9 and TRBJ2-3): DSGVTQTPKHLITATGQRVTLRCSPRSGDLSVYWYQQSLDQGLQFLIQYYNGEERAKGNILERFSAQQFPDLHSELNLSSLELGDSALYFCASSVGGDSTDTQYFGPGTRLTVL.

V is TRBV23-1 and J is TRBJ1-4; D not resolved. TRBV23-1 qualifies as an ORF whose function is uncertain. Deletions cut 0 bases from V and 7 bases from J, with 12 bases between. The CDR3 covers 15 residues. CDR3 sequence (DNA): TGCGCCAGCAGTCAATCGAGGGCAGGTATTGAAAAACTGTTTTTT. It codes for CASSQSRAGIEKLFF.

V is TRBV30 and J is TRBJ1-2, with D perhaps matching TRBD1 (6 bases). The CDR3 contains 15 residues. V was clipped by 5 bases and J by 8 bases, with 24 bases between them. The germline CDR1 and CDR2 sequences are GTSNPN and SVGIG (reference sequence). The CDR3 here is CAWDRKQGRLGGYTF. The CDR3 nucleotides are TGTGCCTGGGACCGTAAACAGGGACGGCTAGGGGGCTACACCTTC.

The CDR3 DNA follows: TGTGCCAGCAGTGAAGCGGCCTGGGAGCAGTACTTC. Encoded protein: CASSEAAWEQYF. The chain uses TRBV2 and TRBJ2-7; no firm D call. The V end was cut by 0 bases, the J end by 7 bases, with 7 bases between. Germline V gene data show CDR1 as SNHLY and CDR2 as FYNNEI. The CDR3 has 12 residues.

This clone has just a few counts. The chain combines TRBV7-2 with TRBJ1-4, with a possible D match to TRBD1 (5 bases). Trimming cost V 1 base and J 7 bases, with 16 bases left between them. Germline V gene lookup returns CDR1 SGHTA and CDR2 FQGNSA. The CDR3 totals 16 residues. In DNA form, the CDR3 reads TGTGCCAGCAGCTTAGGTCCCCCCAGGGACTTTGAAAAACTGTTTTTT. Translation gives CASSLGPPRDFEKLFF.

The sample holds one count of this clone. This sequence joins TRBV6-5 and TRBJ2-5; D is unresolved. The CDR3 runs 15 residues. V dropped 2 bases and J dropped 2 bases, with 12 bases sitting between them. The germline gives CDR1 MNHEY, CDR2 SVGAGI. In DNA, the CDR3 is TGTGCCAGCAGTTACGTAAGGGAACGGCAAGAGACCCAGTACTTC. The encoded protein is CASSYVRERQETQYF.